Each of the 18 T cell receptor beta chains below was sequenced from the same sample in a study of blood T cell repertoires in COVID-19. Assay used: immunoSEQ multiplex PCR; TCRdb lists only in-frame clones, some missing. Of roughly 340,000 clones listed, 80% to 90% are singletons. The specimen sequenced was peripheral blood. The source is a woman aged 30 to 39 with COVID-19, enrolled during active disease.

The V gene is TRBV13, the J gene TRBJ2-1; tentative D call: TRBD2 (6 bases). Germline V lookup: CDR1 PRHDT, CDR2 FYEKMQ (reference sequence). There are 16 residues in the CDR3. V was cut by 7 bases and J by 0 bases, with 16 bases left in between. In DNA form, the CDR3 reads TGTGCCAGCAAGGGAGGCGGGCACAGCTCCTACAATGAGCAGTTCTTC. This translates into CASKGGGHSSYNEQFF.

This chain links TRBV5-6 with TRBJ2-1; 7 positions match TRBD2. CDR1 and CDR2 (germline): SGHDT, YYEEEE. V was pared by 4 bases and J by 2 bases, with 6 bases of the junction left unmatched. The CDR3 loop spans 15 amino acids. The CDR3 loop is CASSPLAGAYNEQFF. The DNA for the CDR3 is TGTGCCAGCAGCCCCTTAGCGGGTGCCTACAATGAGCAGTTCTTC.

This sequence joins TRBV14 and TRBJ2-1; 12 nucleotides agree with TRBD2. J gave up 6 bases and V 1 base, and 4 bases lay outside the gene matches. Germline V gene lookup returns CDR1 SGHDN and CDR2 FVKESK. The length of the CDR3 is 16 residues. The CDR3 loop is CASSQVGLAGSNEQFF. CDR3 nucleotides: TGTGCCAGCAGCCAAGTCGGACTAGCGGGAAGCAATGAGCAGTTCTTC. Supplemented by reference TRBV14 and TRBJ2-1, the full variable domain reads EAGVTQFPSHSVIEKGQTVTLRCDPISGHDNLYWYRRVMGKEIKFLLHFVKESKQDESGMPNNRFLAERTGGTYSTLKVQPAELEDSGVYFCASSQVGLAGSNEQFFGPGTRLTVL.

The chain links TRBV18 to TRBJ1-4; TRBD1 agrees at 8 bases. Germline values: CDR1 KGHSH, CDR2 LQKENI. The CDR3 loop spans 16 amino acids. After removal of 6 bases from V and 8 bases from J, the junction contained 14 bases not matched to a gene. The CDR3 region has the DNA TGTGCCAGCTCCCGGATGACAGGGGTTGGTAGGGAAAAACTGTTTTTT. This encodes CASSRMTGVGREKLFF.

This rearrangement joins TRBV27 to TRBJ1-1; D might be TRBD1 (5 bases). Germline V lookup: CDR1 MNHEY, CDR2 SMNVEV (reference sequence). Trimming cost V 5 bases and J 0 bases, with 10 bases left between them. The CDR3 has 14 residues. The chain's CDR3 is CASSTGHLNTEAFF. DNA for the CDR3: TGTGCCAGCAGTACTGGACACCTGAACACTGAAGCTTTCTTT.

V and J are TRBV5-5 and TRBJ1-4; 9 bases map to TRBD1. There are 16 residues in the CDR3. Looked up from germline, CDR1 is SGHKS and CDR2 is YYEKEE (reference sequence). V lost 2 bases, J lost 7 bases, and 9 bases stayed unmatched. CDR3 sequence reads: CASSFGTTGGSEKLFF. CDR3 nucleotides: TGTGCCAGCAGCTTTGGAACGACAGGGGGAAGTGAAAAACTGTTTTTT.

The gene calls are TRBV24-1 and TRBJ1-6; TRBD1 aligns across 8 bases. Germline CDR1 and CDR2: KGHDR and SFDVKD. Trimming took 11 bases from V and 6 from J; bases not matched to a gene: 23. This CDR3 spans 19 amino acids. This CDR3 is CANRVKDRASIRGNSPLHF. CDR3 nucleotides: TGTGCCAACCGGGTAAAGGACAGGGCCTCTATTCGGGGTAATTCACCCCTCCACTTT.

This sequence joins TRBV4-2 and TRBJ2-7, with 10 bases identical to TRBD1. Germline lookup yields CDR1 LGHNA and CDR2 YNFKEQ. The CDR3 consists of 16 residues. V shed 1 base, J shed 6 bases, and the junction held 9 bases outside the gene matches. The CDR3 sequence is CASSQATGTGVPEQYF. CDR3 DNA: TGTGCCAGCAGCCAAGCTACCGGGACAGGGGTCCCCGAGCAGTACTTC.

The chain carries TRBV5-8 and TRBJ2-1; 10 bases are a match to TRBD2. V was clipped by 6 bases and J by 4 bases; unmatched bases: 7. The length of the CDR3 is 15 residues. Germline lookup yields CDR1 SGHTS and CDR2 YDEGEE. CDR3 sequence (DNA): TGTGCCAGCATCAAACTGGGACTAGCGTACAATGAGCAGTTCTTC. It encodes CASIKLGLAYNEQFF.

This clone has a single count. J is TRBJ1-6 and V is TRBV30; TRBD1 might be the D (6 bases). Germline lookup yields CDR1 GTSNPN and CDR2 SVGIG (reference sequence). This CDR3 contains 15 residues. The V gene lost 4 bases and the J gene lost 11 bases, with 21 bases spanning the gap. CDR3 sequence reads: CAWNPGQLWGTPLHF. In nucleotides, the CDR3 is TGTGCCTGGAACCCTGGACAGCTATGGGGGACACCCCTCCACTTT.

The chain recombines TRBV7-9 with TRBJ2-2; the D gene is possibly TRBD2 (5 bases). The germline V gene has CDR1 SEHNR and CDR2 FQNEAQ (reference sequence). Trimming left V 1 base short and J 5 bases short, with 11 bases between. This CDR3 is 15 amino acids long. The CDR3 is CASSLVEGSTGELFF. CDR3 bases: TGTGCCAGCAGCTTAGTCGAGGGTTCGACCGGGGAGCTGTTTTTT.

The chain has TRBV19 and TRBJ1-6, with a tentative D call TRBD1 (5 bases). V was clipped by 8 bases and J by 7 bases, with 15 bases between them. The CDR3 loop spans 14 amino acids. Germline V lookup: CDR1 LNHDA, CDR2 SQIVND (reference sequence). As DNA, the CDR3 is TGTGCCAGTGGACAACGAACAGGAAATTCACCCCTCCACTTT. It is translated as CASGQRTGNSPLHF.

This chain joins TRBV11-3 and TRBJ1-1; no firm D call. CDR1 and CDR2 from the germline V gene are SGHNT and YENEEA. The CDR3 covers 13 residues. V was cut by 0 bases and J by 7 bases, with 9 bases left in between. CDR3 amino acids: CASSLDQVSEAFF. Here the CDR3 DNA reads TGTGCCAGCAGCTTAGATCAGGTCAGTGAAGCTTTCTTT. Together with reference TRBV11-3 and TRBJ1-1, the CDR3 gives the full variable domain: EAGVVQSPRYKIIEKKQPVAFWCNPISGHNTLYWYLQNLGQGPELLIRYENEEAVDDSQLPKDRFSAERLKGVDSTLKIQPAELGDSAVYLCASSLDQVSEAFFGQGTRLTVV.

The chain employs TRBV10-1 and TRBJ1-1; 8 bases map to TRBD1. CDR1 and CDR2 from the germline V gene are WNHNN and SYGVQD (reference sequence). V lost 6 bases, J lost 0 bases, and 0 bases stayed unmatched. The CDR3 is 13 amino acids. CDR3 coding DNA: TGCGCCAGCAGGGGACAGGTGAACACTGAAGCTTTCTTT. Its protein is CASRGQVNTEAFF.

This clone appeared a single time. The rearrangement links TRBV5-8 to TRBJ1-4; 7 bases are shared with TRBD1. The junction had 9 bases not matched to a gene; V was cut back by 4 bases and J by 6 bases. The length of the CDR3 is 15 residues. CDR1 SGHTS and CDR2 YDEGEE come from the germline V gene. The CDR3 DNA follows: TGTGCCAGCAGCCCCCCCGCAGGGGGAGATGAAAAACTGTTTTTT. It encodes CASSPPAGGDEKLFF.

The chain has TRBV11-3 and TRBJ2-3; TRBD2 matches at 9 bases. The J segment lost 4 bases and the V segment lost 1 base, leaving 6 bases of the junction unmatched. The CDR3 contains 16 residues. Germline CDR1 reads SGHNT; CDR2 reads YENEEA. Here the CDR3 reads CASSLVGGRAADTQYF. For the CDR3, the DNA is TGTGCCAGCAGCTTAGTTGGCGGGAGGGCCGCAGATACGCAGTATTTT. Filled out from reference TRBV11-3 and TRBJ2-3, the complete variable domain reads EAGVVQSPRYKIIEKKQPVAFWCNPISGHNTLYWYLQNLGQGPELLIRYENEEAVDDSQLPKDRFSAERLKGVDSTLKIQPAELGDSAVYLCASSLVGGRAADTQYFGPGTRLTVL.

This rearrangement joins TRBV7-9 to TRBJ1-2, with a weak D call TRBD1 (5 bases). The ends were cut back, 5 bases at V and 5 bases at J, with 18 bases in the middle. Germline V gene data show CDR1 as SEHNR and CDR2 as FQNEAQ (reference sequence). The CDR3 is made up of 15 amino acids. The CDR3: CASSLSRKGAYGYTF. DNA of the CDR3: TGTGCCAGCAGCCTCTCCAGGAAAGGGGCTTATGGCTACACCTTC.

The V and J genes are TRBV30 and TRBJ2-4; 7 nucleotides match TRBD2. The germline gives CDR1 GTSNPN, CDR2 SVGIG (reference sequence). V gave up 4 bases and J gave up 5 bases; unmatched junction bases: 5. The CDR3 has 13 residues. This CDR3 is CAWNRGGENIQYF. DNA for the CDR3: TGTGCCTGGAATAGGGGAGGGGAAAACATTCAGTACTTC. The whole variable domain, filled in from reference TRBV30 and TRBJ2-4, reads SQTIHQWPATLVQPVGSPLSLECTVEGTSNPNLYWYRQAAGRGLQLLFYSVGIGQISSEVPQNLSASRPQDRQFILSSKKLLLSDSGFYLCAWNRGGENIQYFGAGTRLSVL.